These T cell receptor beta chains were read from a single sample in a study of blood T cell repertoires in COVID-19. Sequencing was performed with immunoSEQ multiplex PCR; in TCRdb, only in-frame clones are kept and a portion is missing. The table has some 200,000 clones, around four fifths seen once; the top ten hold roughly 5.3%. The sequencing input was peripheral blood. The origin of the receptors is a woman aged 60 to 75 who had recovered from COVID-19. Both conserved end residues are trimmed from each CDR3.

V gene | CDR3 length | CDR3 protein
TRBV7-2 | 13 | ASSQLGEGADTQY
TRBV10-2 | 9 | ASSYGGELF
TRBV7-8 | 12 | ASSFRVVNTEAF
TRBV18 | 13 | ASSPQEGVNYGYT
TRBV5-1 | 13 | ASSPEPGQLNEQY
TRBV29-1 | 10 | SVVGATAEQY
TRBV5-6 | 13 | ASSPVPGSTDTQY
TRBV27 | 12 | ASSLRGMNTEAF
TRBV4-1 | 14 | ASSRGQRLSTDTQY
TRBV27 | 13 | ASSPGQGGDTEAF
TRBV19 | 11 | ASTTQVNYGYT
TRBV15 | 11 | ATSAGSNTEAF
TRBV9 | 13 | ASSVSTVPNTEAF
TRBV5-1 | 13 | ASSLFGQGAGELF
TRBV4-1 | 15 | ASSLSPPRVSYNEQF
TRBV27 | 12 | ASSSPSRSRELF
TRBV11-3 | 11 | ASSLVPDRGLV
TRBV21-1 | 13 | ASSSLTGPLCVYT
TRBV2 | 13 | ASSDSLAGGNEQF
TRBV30 | 10 | AWSLRHSGYT
TRBV5-1 | 11 | ASSFTRGYEQY
TRBV27 | 13 | ASSEQGASGTEAF
TRBV5-1 | 12 | ASSLGTGPNEQF
TRBV4-2 | 15 | ASSLGTSGGLYNEQF
TRBV15 | 12 | ATSSTGVGQPQH
TRBV23-1 | 13 | ASSQSRAGNSPLH
TRBV6-5 | 12 | ASSYSDRSYGYT
TRBV25-1 | 11 | ASSGINRDEQF
TRBV30 | 10 | AWSVAVNEQF
TRBV7-8 | 12 | ASSLSGQGNEQY
TRBV4-1 | 14 | ASSPHGRLAGGEQF
TRBV27 | 12 | ASTRGQFSYEQY
TRBV6-2/TRBV6-3 | 14 | ASSYYRYSNTGELF
TRBV29-1 | 10 | SAGQGMNTIY
TRBV19 | 13 | ASSVAGGLGDTQY
TRBV5-6 | 12 | ASSLGQSNYEQY
TRBV29-1 | 11 | SVAGRLNTEAF
TRBV6-5 | 12 | ASSLEGSGTEAF
TRBV5-4 | 14 | ASSSGTSGGAYEQF
TRBV9 | 12 | ASSVGPGVEKLF
TRBV7-2 | 13 | ASSLVWDRPYEQY
TRBV2 | 14 | ASSLQTGYSVPGYT
TRBV9 | 14 | ASSEDTDRGSVGYT
TRBV11-1 | 11 | ASGDRVTYEQY
TRBV9 | 11 | ASSAGANYGYT
TRBV9 | 14 | ASSGRTSGGAYEQY